This T cell receptor beta chain was recovered during a study of blood T cell repertoires in COVID-19. Across the whole study: Acute and convalescent COVID-19 samples came from the United States, Italy and Spain.

Participants, about 18 to 95 years old, spanned approximately 25 US areas. Participants' own reports of clinical history determined their cohort assignment. The protocol was immunoSEQ multiplex PCR, while the TCRdb copy is restricted to in-frame clones and leaves out a portion. The sample lists a few hundred thousand clones, 88% seen once, with less than 2% in the top ten. In its sample, this clone was seen once. This CDR3 has 14 residues. V lost 5 bases and J lost 2, with 10 bases in between. Germline V gene data show CDR1 as SEHNR and CDR2 as FQNEAQ (reference sequence). The chain couples TRBV7-9 to TRBJ2-1, with a possible D match to TRBD2 (5 bases). The TCR sequence derives from a woman aged 35 to 49 who had recovered from COVID-19. The sample comprised PBMCs or T cells enriched from blood (not recorded which). CDR3 in DNA: TGTGCCAGCAGCCCCCGGGGTCCCTACAATGAGCAGTTCTTC. Translation gives CASSPRGPYNEQFF.